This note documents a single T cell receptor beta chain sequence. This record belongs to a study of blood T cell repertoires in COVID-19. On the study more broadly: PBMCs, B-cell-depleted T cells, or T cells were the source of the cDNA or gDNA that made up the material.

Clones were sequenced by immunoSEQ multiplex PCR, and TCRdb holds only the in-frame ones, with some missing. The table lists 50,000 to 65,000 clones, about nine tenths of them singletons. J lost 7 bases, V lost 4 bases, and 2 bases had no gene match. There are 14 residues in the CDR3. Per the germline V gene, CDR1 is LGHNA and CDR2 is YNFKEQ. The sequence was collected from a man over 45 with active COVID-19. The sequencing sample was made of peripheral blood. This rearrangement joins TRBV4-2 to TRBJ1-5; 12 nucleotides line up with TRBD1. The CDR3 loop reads CASSRDRGRQPQHF. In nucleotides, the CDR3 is TGTGCCAGCAGCCGGGACAGGGGGCGGCAGCCCCAGCATTTT.